The rows below give T cell receptor beta chains drawn from one sample of a study of T cell responses to AZD1222 COVID-19 vaccine. TCRdb keeps only in-frame clones here, not all; method: immunoSEQ multiplex PCR. This table holds roughly 96,000 clones, 88% found once. The starting material was peripheral blood, obtained 28 days after the second AZD1222 dose. Every receptor here comes from an adult who received the AZD1222 COVID-19 vaccine. The CDR3 runs from the conserved cysteine through the conserved F or W. A D gene is named only where the DNA matches it firmly. Only some rows state a clone size, as once, few, many or a class for expanded clones.

abundance,d_gene,j_gene,v_gene,CDR3aa,CDR3nt
-,-,TRBJ1-1,TRBV19,CASSIRGDTEAFF,TGTGCCAGTAGTATACGGGGGGACACTGAAGCTTTCTTT
-,-,TRBJ1-2,TRBV11-3,CASSLDRGTGRDGGYGYTF,TGTGCCAGCAGCTTAGATCGGGGGACGGGACGGGATGGAGGCTATGGCTACACCTTC
-,TRBD1,TRBJ1-5,TRBV11-2,CASSLSTGVTGQPQHF,TGTGCCAGCAGCTTATCGACAGGGGTCACGGGGCAGCCCCAGCATTTT
few,-,TRBJ2-7,TRBV23-1,CASSREGQLYEQYF,TGCGCCAGCAGTCGGGAGGGACAGCTCTACGAGCAGTACTTC
-,-,TRBJ2-3,TRBV6-5,CASRSGPVIVTQYF,TGTGCCAGCAGAAGCGGTCCGGTCATCGTTACGCAGTATTTT
-,-,TRBJ2-1,TRBV28,CASSSLTWIRVGYSYNEQFF,TGTGCCAGCAGTTCACTGACTTGGATTCGGGTCGGGTACTCCTACAATGAGCAGTTCTTC
-,-,TRBJ1-4,TRBV2,CASTSGPNEKLFF,TGTGCCAGCACATCAGGGCCTAATGAAAAACTGTTTTTT
-,-,TRBJ2-7,TRBV6-5,CALRSGQGNNEQYF,TGTGCCCTAAGAAGCGGGCAGGGTAACAACGAGCAGTACTTC
-,-,TRBJ1-5,TRBV9,CASSRGPDEPQHF,TGTGCCAGCAGCCGCGGTCCTGATGAGCCCCAGCATTTT
-,-,TRBJ1-6,TRBV6-4,CASSVEANSPLHF,TGTGCCAGCAGTGTTGAAGCGAATTCACCCCTCCACTTT
-,-,TRBJ1-1,TRBV11-1,CASSLAGGVNTEAFF,TGTGCCAGCAGCTTAGCCGGAGGGGTGAACACTGAAGCTTTCTTT
-,TRBD1,TRBJ2-1,TRBV6-4,CASSERQGAWNEQFF,TGTGCCAGCAGTGAAAGACAGGGGGCATGGAATGAGCAGTTCTTC
-,-,TRBJ1-2,TRBV9,CASSVVGGNGYTF,TGTGCCAGCAGCGTAGTCGGTGGGAATGGCTACACCTTC
-,TRBD1,TRBJ2-5,TRBV28,CASSSSRTGGWETQYF,TGTGCCAGCAGTTCCTCAAGGACAGGGGGTTGGGAGACCCAGTACTTC
-,-,TRBJ1-1,TRBV11-3,CASSLDSFTEAFF,TGTGCCAGCAGCTTAGATTCGTTCACTGAAGCTTTCTTT
few,TRBD1,TRBJ1-5,TRBV6-2/TRBV6-3,CASSYSSGQNQPQHF,TGTGCCAGCAGTTACTCGTCGGGACAGAATCAGCCCCAGCATTTT
-,-,TRBJ1-1,TRBV19,CASSLTGLNTEAFF,TGTGCCAGTAGCCTTACAGGGCTGAACACTGAAGCTTTCTTT
-,-,TRBJ1-6,TRBV27,CASSKTTNNSPLHF,TGTGCCAGCAGTAAGACTACGAATAATTCACCCCTCCACTTT
-,-,TRBJ2-7,TRBV2,CASRGRHVRDFYEQYF,TGTGCCAGCAGGGGGAGACACGTTAGAGATTTCTACGAGCAGTACTTC
-,TRBD1,TRBJ1-4,TRBV5-1,CASSELQGPNEKLFF,TGCGCCAGCAGCGAACTACAGGGGCCAAATGAAAAACTGTTTTTT
-,TRBD1,TRBJ2-3,TRBV11-1,CASSKTGTGYTDTQYF,TGTGCCAGCAGCAAGACCGGGACAGGATACACAGATACGCAGTATTTT
-,TRBD1,TRBJ2-7,TRBV15,CATSSWTGGREQYF,TGTGCCACCAGCAGCTGGACAGGGGGGCGCGAGCAGTACTTC
-,-,TRBJ2-7,TRBV7-9,CASSPSYEQYF,TGTGCCAGCAGCCCTTCCTACGAGCAGTACTTC
-,-,TRBJ2-3,TRBV11-3,CASSLVSVADTQYF,TGTGCCAGCAGCTTAGTATCCGTGGCAGATACGCAGTATTTT
-,-,TRBJ1-3,TRBV6-5,CASSYARVSGNTIYF,TGTGCCAGCAGTTATGCGAGAGTCTCTGGAAACACCATATATTTT
-,-,TRBJ1-1,TRBV6-4,CASSVSQGNTEAFF,TGTGCCAGCAGTGTTTCGCAGGGGAACACTGAAGCTTTCTTT
-,-,TRBJ1-1,TRBV27,CASSFSRGRTANTEAFF,TGTGCCAGCAGTTTCTCACGGGGTCGGACAGCGAACACTGAAGCTTTCTTT
-,-,TRBJ2-7,TRBV6-5,CASSYFISGEQYF,TGTGCCAGCAGTTACTTTATTAGTGGCGAGCAGTACTTC
-,TRBD2,TRBJ2-2,TRBV19,CASSHSGILNTGELFF,TGTGCCAGTAGTCATAGCGGGATTTTAAACACCGGGGAGCTGTTTTTT